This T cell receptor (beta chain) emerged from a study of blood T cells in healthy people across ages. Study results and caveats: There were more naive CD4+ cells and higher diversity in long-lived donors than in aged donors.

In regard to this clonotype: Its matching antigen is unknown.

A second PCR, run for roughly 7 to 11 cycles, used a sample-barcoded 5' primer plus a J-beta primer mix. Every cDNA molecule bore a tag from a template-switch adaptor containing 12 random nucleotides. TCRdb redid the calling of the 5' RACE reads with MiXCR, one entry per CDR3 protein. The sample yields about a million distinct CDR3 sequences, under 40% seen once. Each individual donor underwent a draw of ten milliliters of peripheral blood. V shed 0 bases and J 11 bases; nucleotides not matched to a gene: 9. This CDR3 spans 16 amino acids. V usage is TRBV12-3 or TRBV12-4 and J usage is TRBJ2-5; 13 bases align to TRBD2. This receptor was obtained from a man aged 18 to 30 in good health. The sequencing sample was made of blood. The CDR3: CASSLAEGLAGIEQYF. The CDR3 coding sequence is TGTGCCAGCAGTTTAGCGGAGGGACTAGCGGGGATAGAGCAGTACTTC.